This T cell receptor (beta chain) originates from a study of technical replicates of blood from a few donors. Produced via immunoSEQ multiplex PCR; TCRdb's table is partial and in-frame only. The table includes 75,000 to 95,000 clones, around nine tenths detected once. Germline V gives CDR1 MNHNY, CDR2 SVGAGI (reference sequence). The V end lost 7 bases, the J end lost 3 bases, and 10 bases lay between the germline ends. The CDR3 extends over 13 amino acids. The TCR sequence derives from a human donor in good health. Material for sequencing was T cells isolated from PBMCs. V and J are TRBV6-6 and TRBJ1-5; D might be TRBD1 (5 bases). The CDR3 spells CASTQGSNQPQHF. CDR3 nucleotide sequence: TGTGCCAGCACGCAGGGTTCCAATCAGCCCCAGCATTTT.